The 18 T cell receptor beta chains below all came from one sample that was sequenced in a study of blood T cell repertoires in COVID-19. Clones were sequenced by immunoSEQ multiplex PCR, and TCRdb holds only the in-frame ones, with some missing. The data show 150,000 to 200,000 clones, around nine tenths seen once. The sequenced material came from peripheral blood. Receptors originate from a human donor in a cohort sampled during active COVID-19.

V and J are TRBV28 and TRBJ2-2, with D possibly TRBD2 on 5 matching bases. V lost 6 bases to trimming and J lost 6 bases, with 11 bases between them. From germline, CDR1 is MDHEN and CDR2 SYDVKM. The CDR3 runs 13 residues. CDR3 residues: CASSETRAGELFF. CDR3 sequence (DNA): TGTGCCAGCAGCGAAACTAGGGCCGGGGAGCTGTTTTTT.

The V and J genes are TRBV12-3 or TRBV12-4 and TRBJ2-7; TRBD2 might be the D (6 bases). The CDR3 runs to 11 residues. The V end was cut by 4 bases, the J end by 7 bases, with 8 bases between. CDR3 DNA sequence: TGTGCCAGCAGTTACGGGAGTGAGCAGTACTTC. This codes for CASSYGSEQYF.

The V and J genes are TRBV19 and TRBJ1-6; tentative D call: TRBD1 (5 bases). This CDR3 spans 14 amino acids. The germline gives CDR1 LNHDA, CDR2 SQIVND (reference sequence). V lost 5 bases and J lost 8, with 13 bases in between. CDR3 sequence: CASSAGPLDSPLHF. The CDR3 nucleotides are TGTGCCAGTAGTGCGGGACCCCTCGATTCACCCCTCCACTTT.

V is TRBV28 and J is TRBJ2-7; 7 bases line up with TRBD1. Germline trimming cut 3 bases from V and 2 bases from J; bases unmatched to any gene: 4. CDR1 and CDR2 from the germline V gene are MDHEN and SYDVKM. The CDR3 has 14 residues. CDR3 amino acids: CASSLGTVPYEQYF. CDR3 bases: TGTGCCAGCAGTTTGGGGACAGTTCCCTACGAGCAGTACTTC.

This chain links TRBV2 with TRBJ2-3; possibly TRBD1 for D (6 bases). Trimming removed 5 bases at V and 4 bases at J, with 13 bases between. The germline V gene encodes CDR1 SNHLY and CDR2 FYNNEI. This CDR3 is built from 14 residues. The CDR3 reads CASSKDRSPDTQYF. CDR3 sequence (DNA): TGTGCCAGCAGTAAAGACAGGAGCCCAGATACGCAGTATTTT. The entire variable domain, with the rest obtained from reference TRBV2 and TRBJ2-3, is as follows: EPEVTQTPSHQVTQMGQEVILRCVPISNHLYFYWYRQILGQKVEFLVSFYNNEISEKSEIFDDQFSVERPDGSNFTLKIRSTKLEDSAMYFCASSKDRSPDTQYFGPGTRLTVL.

A single count supports this clone. This chain uses TRBV6-5 with TRBJ1-1; D is ambiguous. Germline CDR1 reads MNHEY; CDR2 reads SVGAGI. V was shortened by 9 bases and J by 3 bases, with 11 bases between the two germline ends. This CDR3 contains 12 residues. CDR3 in amino acids: CASPTGYTEAFF. CDR3 nucleotides: TGTGCCAGTCCGACCGGGTACACTGAAGCTTTCTTT.

V gene TRBV30 combines with J gene TRBJ2-1; D is uncertain. Trimming took 0 bases from V and 6 from J, leaving 12 bases between them. The length of the CDR3 is 14 residues. Germline V gene lookup returns CDR1 GTSNPN and CDR2 SVGIG (reference sequence). CDR3 loop: CAWSVKELGNEQFF. The CDR3 DNA follows: TGTGCCTGGAGTGTAAAGGAGCTAGGCAATGAGCAGTTCTTC.

This chain uses TRBV28 with TRBJ1-2; maybe TRBD1 (5 bases). Trimming stripped 6 bases from V and 6 bases from J, with 14 bases between. The CDR3 extends over 13 amino acids. Germline CDR1 and CDR2: MDHEN and SYDVKM. The CDR3 spells CASRLTGGDGYTF. For the CDR3, the DNA is TGTGCCAGCAGACTAACAGGTGGCGATGGCTACACCTTC.

The chain uses TRBV24-1 and TRBJ2-5; the D is unclear. The CDR3 consists of 10 residues. Trimming removed 9 bases from V and 6 bases from J, with 7 bases in between. CDR1 is KGHDR and CDR2 is SFDVKD in the germline V gene. The CDR3 sequence: CATPHKTQYF. The CDR3 region has the DNA TGTGCCACCCCCCACAAGACCCAGTACTTC.

The chain uses TRBV2 and TRBJ1-4; no definite D call. V lost 2 bases and J lost 7, with 14 bases in between. The CDR3 runs 15 residues. CDR1 and CDR2 from the germline V gene are SNHLY and FYNNEI. The CDR3 sequence: CASSERAGVGEKLFF. DNA for the CDR3: TGTGCCAGCAGTGAAAGAGCTGGAGTAGGTGAAAAACTGTTTTTT.

The gene calls are TRBV25-1 and TRBJ1-2, with a possible D match to TRBD1 (5 bases). Germline V gene sequence: CDR1 MGHDK, CDR2 SYGVNS. The CDR3 has 13 residues. Trimming shortened V by 1 base and J by 8 bases, and 11 bases separated the two germline ends. CDR3 loop: CASSEFSGQGYTF. The CDR3 nucleotides are TGTGCCAGCAGTGAATTTTCAGGGCAGGGCTACACCTTC.

The rearrangement joins TRBV7-9 to TRBJ2-1; TRBD2 matches 11 bases. CDR1 and CDR2 from the germline V gene are SEHNR and FQNEAQ (reference sequence). The CDR3 is made up of 16 amino acids. Germline trimming cut 5 bases from V and 5 bases from J; bases unmatched to any gene: 8. The CDR3 DNA is TGTGCCAGCAGCGACGATAGCGGGAGGGCGCACAATGAGCAGTTCTTC. Protein: CASSDDSGRAHNEQFF.

J is TRBJ2-7 and V is TRBV7-2, with 7 bases identical to TRBD2. The CDR3 length is 12 residues. Losses at the gene ends were 5 bases for V and 4 bases for J; bases not matched to a gene: 2. Per the germline V gene, CDR1 is SGHTA and CDR2 is FQGNSA. As DNA, the CDR3 is TGTGCCAGCAGCCCAGCGGGGTACGAGCAGTACTTC. As protein: CASSPAGYEQYF.

The rearrangement joins TRBV25-1 to TRBJ1-1, with TRBD1 matching over 11 bases. From germline, CDR1 is MGHDK and CDR2 SYGVNS. The CDR3 loop spans 14 amino acids. V lost 6 bases to trimming and J lost 3 bases; unmatched junction nucleotides: 3. DNA of the CDR3: TGTGCCAGCAGGGGGACAGGGGGTTACACTGAAGCTTTCTTT. This translates into CASRGTGGYTEAFF. Full variable domain (remainder filled in from reference TRBV25-1 and TRBJ1-1): EADIYQTPRYLVIGTGKKITLECSQTMGHDKMYWYQQDPGMELHLIHYSYGVNSTEKGDLSSESTVSRIRTEHFPLTLESARPSHTSQYLCASRGTGGYTEAFFGQGTRLTVV.

This chain connects TRBV7-9 to TRBJ1-1; D is unclear. Germline V gene data show CDR1 as SEHNR and CDR2 as FQNEAQ (reference sequence). The CDR3 is 14 residues long. V lost 4 bases, J lost 3 bases, and 12 bases lay in between. CDR3 coding DNA: TGTGCCAGCAGCTCCCCCCGCCGCGACACTGAAGCTTTCTTT. Its protein is CASSSPRRDTEAFF.

This clone was counted a few times. The chain employs TRBV2 and TRBJ2-2; 10 bases line up with TRBD2. This CDR3 has 13 amino acids. The germline gives CDR1 SNHLY, CDR2 FYNNEI. After removal of 4 bases from V and 10 bases from J, the junction contained 3 bases not matched to a gene. CDR3 sequence: CASSVLAGAELFF. The CDR3 DNA reads TGTGCCAGCAGTGTCCTAGCGGGAGCGGAGCTGTTTTTT.

The genes are TRBV7-9 and TRBJ2-7, with unresolved D. Per the germline V gene, CDR1 is SEHNR and CDR2 is FQNEAQ (reference sequence). The V gene lost 1 base and the J gene lost 0 bases, with 7 bases spanning the gap. This CDR3 comprises 14 residues. This CDR3 reads CASSLVTSSYEQYF. In DNA form, the CDR3 reads TGTGCCAGCAGCTTAGTAACAAGCTCCTACGAGCAGTACTTC.

Concerning this clone itself: A junction end diverges from the germline sequence, so it may reflect a read error. This rearrangement joins TRBV5-1 to TRBJ2-7; 9 bases match TRBD2. Germline V gene data show CDR1 as SGHRS and CDR2 as YFSETQ. The CDR3 covers 15 residues. The CDR3 region is CASSFSGTSSHEQYF. The CDR3 DNA sequence: TGCGCCAGCAGCTTCTCCGGGACTAGCTCCCACGAGCAGTACTTC. Filled out from reference TRBV5-1 and TRBJ2-7, the complete variable domain reads KAGVTQTPRYLIKTRGQQVTLSCSPISGHRSVSWYQQTPGQGLQFLFEYFSETQRNKGNFPGRFSGRQFSNSRSEMNVSTLELGDSALYLCASSFSGTSSHEQYFGPGTRLTVT.